This TCR beta chain appears in the sequencing data of a study of blood T cell repertoires in COVID-19. The overall study: Whether acute or convalescent, the COVID-19 samples came from the United States, Italy and Spain.

The CDR3 extends over 16 amino acids. Trimming left V 0 bases short and J 4 bases short, with 12 bases between. Germline loops: CDR1 KGHSH, CDR2 LQKENI. Individuals aged roughly 18 to 90 years were recruited from 24 US areas. Sequenced by immunoSEQ multiplex PCR; TCRdb stores in-frame clones only, minus some. The sample has a few hundred thousand clones, more than 70% seen once; the top ten hold 1.9%. This TCR was recovered from a middle-aged man in a cohort exposed to, infected with or recovered from COVID-19 (not recorded which). The specimen sequenced was PBMCs or T cells enriched from blood (not recorded which). The chain couples TRBV18 to TRBJ2-2; tentative D call: TRBD2 (5 bases). The CDR3 region is CASSPPSEASTGELFF. CDR3 DNA sequence: TGTGCCAGCTCACCACCCTCGGAGGCGAGCACCGGGGAGCTGTTTTTT.